Below are 16 T cell receptor beta chains sequenced from a single sample in a study of identical twins. TCRdb re-analysed the 5' RACE reads in MiXCR, keeping a single row per CDR3 protein. This table has approximately 690,000 distinct CDR3 sequences, 5.5% to 7.5% appearing once. Input material: naive T cells sorted from blood. Source of these receptors: a man aged 18 to 30 in good health.

This clonotype has ten or more counts. The rearrangement uses TRBV12-3 or TRBV12-4 and TRBJ2-1; 10 bases match TRBD1. CDR3 length equals 16 residues. Unmatched junction bases numbered 6, after V lost 3 bases and J lost 4 bases. The CDR3, as DNA: TGTGCCAGCAGTTTGAGGGCGGGACAGGGGTACAATGAGCAGTTCTTC. Translated: CASSLRAGQGYNEQFF.

Ten or more counts support this clonotype. The chain uses TRBV12-3 or TRBV12-4 and TRBJ2-3; a possible D gene is TRBD2 (5 bases). The CDR3 spans 16 residues. Trimming pared 2 bases from V and 2 bases from J, leaving 14 bases between. In nucleotides, the CDR3 is TGTGCCAGCAGTTTAAGACTGACTAAAGACACAGATACGCAGTATTTT. Its protein product is CASSLRLTKDTDTQYF.

This clonotype has a count of ten or more. The chain recombines TRBV20-1 with TRBJ2-1; TRBD2 matches at 8 bases. The CDR3 loop spans 15 amino acids. V lost 1 base to trimming and J lost 8 bases; unmatched junction nucleotides: 10. Germline assignment: CDR1 DFQATT and CDR2 SNEGSKA (reference sequence). The CDR3 DNA reads as TGCAGTGCTAGAGGACGGAGCGGGAGTGACGATGAGCAGTTCTTC. Amino acids: CSARGRSGSDDEQFF.

The chain employs TRBV11-2 and TRBJ2-5; D gene uncertain. Germline values: CDR1 SGHAT, CDR2 FQNNGV. This CDR3 contains 17 residues. Trimming pared 0 bases from V and 3 bases from J, leaving 17 bases between. CDR3 loop: CASSLDRKYLGEETQYF. CDR3 DNA sequence: TGTGCCAGCAGCTTAGACAGGAAATACCTGGGTGAAGAGACCCAGTACTTC.

This clonotype showed up many times. The rearrangement uses TRBV6-1 and TRBJ1-1; possible D gene TRBD1, 6 bases. This CDR3 comprises 14 residues. Trimming removed 5 bases from V and 1 base from J, with 11 bases in between. Germline loops: CDR1 MNHNS, CDR2 SASEGT. The CDR3 sequence: CASSTQGKNTEAFF. In DNA form, the CDR3 reads TGTGCCAGCAGTACACAGGGTAAGAACACTGAAGCTTTCTTT.

V and J are TRBV5-1 and TRBJ2-7; D might be TRBD2 (5 bases). The CDR3 has 16 residues. Germline V gene data show CDR1 as SGHRS and CDR2 as YFSETQ. Deletions cut 2 bases from V and 3 bases from J, with 18 bases between. The CDR3 DNA reads TGCGCCAGCAGCTTACTTCCGGCGGGCCAACTCTACGAGCAGTACTTC. The encoded protein is CASSLLPAGQLYEQYF.

This clonotype has ten or more counts. This chain joins TRBV29-1 and TRBJ2-7; TRBD2 agrees at 12 bases. Germline CDR1 reads SQVTM; CDR2 reads ANQGSEA. The CDR3 runs 15 residues. The V segment lost 7 bases and the J segment 0 bases; nucleotides outside the gene matches: 7. The CDR3 region has the DNA TGCAGCGGTATCAGGACTAGCGGGGTCTCCTACGAGCAGTACTTC. Protein product: CSGIRTSGVSYEQYF.

This clonotype was picked up many times. The rearrangement joins TRBV27 to TRBJ1-2, with 9 bases lining up with TRBD1. V gave up 6 bases and J gave up 8 bases; unmatched junction bases: 7. This CDR3 has 13 residues. Germline assignment: CDR1 MNHEY and CDR2 SMNVEV (reference sequence). The chain's CDR3 is CASSPRTGGGYTF. CDR3 DNA: TGTGCCAGCAGCCCTAGAACAGGGGGCGGCTACACCTTC.

This clonotype has a count of ten or more. V is TRBV27 and J is TRBJ2-1; TRBD1 matches 9 bases. The CDR3 extends over 15 amino acids. With V trimmed by 3 bases and J by 1 base, 1 base remained unmatched. Germline CDR1 and CDR2: MNHEY and SMNVEV (reference sequence). The DNA of the CDR3 is TGTGCCAGCAGTTTCGGGACAGGGTCCTACAATGAGCAGTTCTTC. As protein: CASSFGTGSYNEQFF.

This clonotype came up many times. V gene TRBV20-1 combines with J gene TRBJ2-5; D is ambiguous. V was trimmed by 0 bases and J by 2 bases, leaving 4 bases between them. The CDR3 is 12 residues long. CDR1 and CDR2 (germline): DFQATT, SNEGSKA (reference sequence). CDR3 sequence: CSARDPQETQYF. CDR3 coding DNA: TGCAGTGCTAGAGATCCACAAGAGACCCAGTACTTC.

The chain has TRBV28 and TRBJ2-5; no definite D call. The ends were cut back, 6 bases at V and 0 bases at J, with 8 bases in the middle. The CDR3 runs to 13 residues. Germline V gene lookup returns CDR1 MDHEN and CDR2 SYDVKM. CDR3 in DNA: TGTGCCAGCAGGCAGAAGTACCAAGAGACCCAGTACTTC. Translated, it gives CASRQKYQETQYF. The full variable domain, completed using reference TRBV28 and TRBJ2-5, is DVKVTQSSRYLVKRTGEKVFLECVQDMDHENMFWYRQDPGLGLRLIYFSYDVKMKEKGDIPEGYSVSREKKERFSLILESASTNQTSMYLCASRQKYQETQYFGPGTRLLVL.

The chain recombines TRBV9 with TRBJ2-1; a weak D match, TRBD1 (6 bases). The CDR3 sequence is 15 residues long. Trimming pared 5 bases from V and 5 bases from J, leaving 17 bases between. Germline V gene lookup returns CDR1 SGDLS and CDR2 YYNGEE. DNA for the CDR3: TGTGCCAGCAGTGAAACAGGGTACTCGAACAATGAGCAGTTCTTC. Amino acid sequence: CASSETGYSNNEQFF.

Many counts were recorded for this clonotype. This chain's CDR3 is CASRDSGARSYNEQFF. CDR3 in DNA: TGTGCCAGCAGAGACTCAGGAGCGAGGTCCTACAATGAGCAGTTCTTC. The gene calls are TRBV12-3 or TRBV12-4 and TRBJ2-1, with D hard to call. This CDR3 contains 16 residues. With 6 bases removed from V and 1 base from J, the gap between germline ends came to 16 bases.

This clonotype was observed at least ten times. The chain links TRBV7-9 to TRBJ2-3; 9 nucleotides agree with TRBD2. The V gene's germline CDR1 is SEHNR and CDR2 FQNEAQ (reference sequence). The V gene end was trimmed by 4 bases and the J gene end by 0 bases; junction bases not matched to a gene: 8. This CDR3 has 17 residues. The CDR3 coding sequence is TGTGCCAGCAGCTCTTTGGTAACTAGCGGGAGCACAGATACGCAGTATTTT. Amino acid sequence: CASSSLVTSGSTDTQYF. The whole variable domain, remainder taken from reference TRBV7-9 and TRBJ2-3, is DTGVSQNPRHKITKRGQNVTFRCDPISEHNRLYWYRQTLGQGPEFLTYFQNEAQLEKSRLLSDRFSAERPKGSFSTLEIQRTEQGDSAMYLCASSSLVTSGSTDTQYFGPGTRLTVL.

This clonotype was recorded at least ten times. V and J are TRBV18 and TRBJ2-5; D is uncertain. In germline, CDR1 is KGHSH, CDR2 LQKENI. CDR3 size: 13 residues. The CDR3 region has the DNA TGTGCTACTTCGGTTCCCCATAGCGAGACCCAGTACTTC. Protein sequence: CATSVPHSETQYF.

This clonotype was seen only a few times. The J gene is TRBJ2-7, the V gene TRBV7-9, with 14 bases identical to TRBD2. The CDR3 loop spans 16 amino acids. Per germline, CDR1 SEHNR and CDR2 FQNEAQ (reference sequence). Losses at the gene ends were 1 base for V and 7 bases for J; bases not matched to a gene: 6. The CDR3 DNA sequence: TGTGCCAGCAGCTTAGGGTTGGGACTAGCGGGAGAAGAGCAGTACTTC. Residues: CASSLGLGLAGEEQYF.